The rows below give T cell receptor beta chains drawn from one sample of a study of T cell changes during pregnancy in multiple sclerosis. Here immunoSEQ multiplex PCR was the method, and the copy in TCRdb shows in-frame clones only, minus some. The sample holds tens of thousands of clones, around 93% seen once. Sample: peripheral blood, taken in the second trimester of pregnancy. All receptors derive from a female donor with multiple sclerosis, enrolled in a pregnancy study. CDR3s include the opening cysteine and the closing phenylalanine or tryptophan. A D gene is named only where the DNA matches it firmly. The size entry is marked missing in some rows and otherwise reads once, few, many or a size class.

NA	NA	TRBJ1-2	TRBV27	CASSGGGAAYGYTF	TGTGCCAGCTCAGGTGGGGGGGCGGCGTATGGCTACACCTTC
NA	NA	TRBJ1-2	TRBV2	CASSSDTNYGYTF	TGTGCCAGCAGTTCCGACACAAACTATGGCTACACCTTC
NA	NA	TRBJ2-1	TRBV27	CASSTQGHEQFF	TGTGCCAGCAGTACTCAGGGCCATGAGCAGTTCTTC
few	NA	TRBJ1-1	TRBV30	CAWSVGGEGEAFF	TGTGCCTGGAGTGTGGGGGGAGAGGGTGAAGCTTTCTTT
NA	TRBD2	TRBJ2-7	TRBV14	CASSQGRGAYEQYF	TGTGCCAGCAGCCAAGGTCGGGGGGCCTACGAGCAGTACTTC
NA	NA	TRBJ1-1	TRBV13	CASALSGGDTEAFF	TGTGCCAGCGCCCTCTCTGGGGGGGACACTGAAGCTTTCTTT
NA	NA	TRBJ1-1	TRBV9	CASSVDRNTEAFF	TGTGCCAGCAGCGTAGACAGGAACACTGAAGCTTTCTTT
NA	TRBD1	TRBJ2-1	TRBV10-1	CASSNPGTGVYEQFF	TGCGCCAGCAGTAACCCCGGGACAGGGGTCTATGAGCAGTTCTTC
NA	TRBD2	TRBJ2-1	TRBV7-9	CASSLIPAGGKNEQFF	TGTGCCAGCAGCTTAATTCCAGCGGGGGGAAAAAATGAGCAGTTCTTC
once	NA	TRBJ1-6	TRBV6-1	CASNQGSSYNSPLHF	TGTGCCAGCAACCAGGGGAGTTCCTATAATTCACCCCTCCACTTT
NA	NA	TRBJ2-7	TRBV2	CASSAQAGTSYEQYF	TGTGCCAGCAGTGCACAAGCGGGTACCTCCTACGAGCAGTACTTC
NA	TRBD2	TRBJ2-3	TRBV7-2	CASSASSGGADTQYF	TGTGCCAGCAGCGCCTCTAGCGGGGGGGCAGATACGCAGTATTTT
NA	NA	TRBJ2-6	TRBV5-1	CASSLLLGPGANVLTF	TGCGCCAGCAGCTTGCTTTTGGGGCCGGGGGCCAACGTCCTGACTTTC
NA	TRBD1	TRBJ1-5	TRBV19	CASSLWTGDQPQHF	TGTGCCAGTAGTTTGTGGACAGGGGATCAGCCCCAGCATTTT
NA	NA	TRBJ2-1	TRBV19	CASSISQDNYNEQFF	TGTGCCAGTAGTATATCGCAGGACAACTACAATGAGCAGTTCTTC
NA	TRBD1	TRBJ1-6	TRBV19	CASSSDRVQSPLHF	TGTGCCAGTAGTTCGGACAGGGTACAATCACCCCTCCACTTT
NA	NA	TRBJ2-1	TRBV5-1	CASSSEGAPYNEQFF	TGCGCCAGCAGCTCGGAAGGAGCCCCCTACAATGAGCAGTTCTTC
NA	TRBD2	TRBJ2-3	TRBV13	CASSFPPSGGVVQDTQYF	TGTGCCAGCAGCTTCCCCCCTAGCGGGGGGGTTGTGCAAGATACGCAGTATTTT
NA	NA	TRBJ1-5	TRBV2	CASSTEDNQPQHF	TGTGCCAGCAGTACAGAAGACAATCAGCCCCAGCATTTT
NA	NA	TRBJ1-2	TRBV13	CASGGGADVWYGYTF	TGTGCCAGCGGCGGCGGGGCGGATGTTTGGTATGGCTACACCTTC
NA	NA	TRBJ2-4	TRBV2	CASSEAPYKNIQYF	TGTGCCAGCAGTGAAGCCCCCTACAAAAACATTCAGTACTTC
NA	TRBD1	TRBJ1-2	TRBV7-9	CASSRGQGPNYGYTF	TGTGCCAGCAGCCGAGGACAGGGCCCTAACTATGGCTACACCTTC
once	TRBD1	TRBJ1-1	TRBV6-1	CASPGQSKLGAFF	TGTGCCAGTCCGGGACAGTCAAAACTTGGGGCTTTCTTT
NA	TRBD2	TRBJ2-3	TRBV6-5	CASSYSGSGGTDTQYF	TGTGCCAGCAGTTACTCTGGAAGCGGGGGCACAGATACGCAGTATTTT
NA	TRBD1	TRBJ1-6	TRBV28	CASRPPGQGNSPLHF	TGTGCCAGCAGGCCACCGGGACAGGGGAATTCACCCCTCCACTTT
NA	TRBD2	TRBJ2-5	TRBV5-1	CASSLSGAQETQYF	TGCGCCAGCAGCTTGAGCGGGGCCCAAGAGACCCAGTACTTC
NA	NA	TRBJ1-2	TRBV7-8	CASSIHRVPYGYTF	TGTGCCAGCAGCATCCACAGGGTTCCCTATGGCTACACCTTC
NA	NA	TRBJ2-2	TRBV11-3	CASSLRPPQSTGELFF	TGTGCCAGCAGCTTGCGTCCGCCACAGTCCACCGGGGAGCTGTTTTTT
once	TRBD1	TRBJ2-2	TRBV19	CASSTPVTGKLGELFF	TGTGCCAGTAGTACCCCCGTGACAGGGAAGCTCGGGGAGCTGTTTTTT
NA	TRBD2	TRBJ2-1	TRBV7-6	CASSLKSASGRDEQFF	TGTGCCAGCAGCTTAAAATCTGCTAGCGGGAGGGATGAGCAGTTCTTC
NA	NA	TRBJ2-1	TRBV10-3	CAISEREGGPSYNEQFF	TGTGCCATCAGTGAGAGGGAAGGAGGGCCCTCCTACAATGAGCAGTTCTTC
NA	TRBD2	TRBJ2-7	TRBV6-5	CASSYSRTSGGDEQYF	TGTGCCAGCAGTTACTCACGGACTAGCGGGGGTGACGAGCAGTACTTC
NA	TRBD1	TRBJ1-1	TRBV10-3	CAIGDRGRTEAFF	TGTGCCATCGGGGACAGGGGGCGGACTGAAGCTTTCTTT
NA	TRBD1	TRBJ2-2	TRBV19	CASSRQGAVTGELFF	TGTGCCAGTAGTAGACAGGGGGCGGTCACCGGGGAGCTGTTTTTT
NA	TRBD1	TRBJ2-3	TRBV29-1	CSVRQGAGDTQYF	TGCAGCGTGAGACAGGGGGCCGGGGATACGCAGTATTTT
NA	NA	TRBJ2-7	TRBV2	CASSPGLNYVYEQYF	TGTGCCAGCAGTCCCGGACTTAATTACGTCTACGAGCAGTACTTC
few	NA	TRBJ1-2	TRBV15	CATSRDGRDYTF	TGTGCCACCAGCAGAGATGGTCGCGACTACACCTTC
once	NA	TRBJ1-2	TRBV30	CAWRENRDYGYTF	TGTGCCTGGAGGGAGAACAGGGACTATGGCTACACCTTC